This T cell receptor (beta chain) was profiled in a study of metastatic and nonmetastatic thyroid tumors. The CDR3 extends over 15 amino acids. Looked up from germline, CDR1 is LNHDA and CDR2 is SQIVND (reference sequence). Trimming cost V 7 bases and J 1 base; bases outside gene matches: 9. By frequency in the sample, this clone is medium-sized. Using MiXCR, TCRdb reanalyzed the PCR reads. The sample lists 7,800 or so clones; over 15% were seen once. No patient received treatment before thyroid surgery. The sequence derives from a female donor with papillary thyroid cancer or a benign thyroid nodule (not recorded which). Some clones in this sample may be carry-over from other donors' samples. This rearrangement joins TRBV19 to TRBJ1-1, with 7 bases that match TRBD1. Sequencing was done on a sample of adjacent normal tissue. The chain's CDR3 is CASTTTGRRNTEAFF. As DNA, the CDR3 is TGTGCCAGTACCACGACAGGGCGAAGGAACACTGAAGCTTTCTTT. Supplemented by reference TRBV19 and TRBJ1-1, the full variable domain reads DGGITQSPKYLFRKEGQNVTLSCEQNLNHDAMYWYRQDPGQGLRLIYYSQIVNDFQKGDIAEGYSVSREKKESFPLTVTSAQKNPTAFYLCASTTTGRRNTEAFFGQGTRLTVV.